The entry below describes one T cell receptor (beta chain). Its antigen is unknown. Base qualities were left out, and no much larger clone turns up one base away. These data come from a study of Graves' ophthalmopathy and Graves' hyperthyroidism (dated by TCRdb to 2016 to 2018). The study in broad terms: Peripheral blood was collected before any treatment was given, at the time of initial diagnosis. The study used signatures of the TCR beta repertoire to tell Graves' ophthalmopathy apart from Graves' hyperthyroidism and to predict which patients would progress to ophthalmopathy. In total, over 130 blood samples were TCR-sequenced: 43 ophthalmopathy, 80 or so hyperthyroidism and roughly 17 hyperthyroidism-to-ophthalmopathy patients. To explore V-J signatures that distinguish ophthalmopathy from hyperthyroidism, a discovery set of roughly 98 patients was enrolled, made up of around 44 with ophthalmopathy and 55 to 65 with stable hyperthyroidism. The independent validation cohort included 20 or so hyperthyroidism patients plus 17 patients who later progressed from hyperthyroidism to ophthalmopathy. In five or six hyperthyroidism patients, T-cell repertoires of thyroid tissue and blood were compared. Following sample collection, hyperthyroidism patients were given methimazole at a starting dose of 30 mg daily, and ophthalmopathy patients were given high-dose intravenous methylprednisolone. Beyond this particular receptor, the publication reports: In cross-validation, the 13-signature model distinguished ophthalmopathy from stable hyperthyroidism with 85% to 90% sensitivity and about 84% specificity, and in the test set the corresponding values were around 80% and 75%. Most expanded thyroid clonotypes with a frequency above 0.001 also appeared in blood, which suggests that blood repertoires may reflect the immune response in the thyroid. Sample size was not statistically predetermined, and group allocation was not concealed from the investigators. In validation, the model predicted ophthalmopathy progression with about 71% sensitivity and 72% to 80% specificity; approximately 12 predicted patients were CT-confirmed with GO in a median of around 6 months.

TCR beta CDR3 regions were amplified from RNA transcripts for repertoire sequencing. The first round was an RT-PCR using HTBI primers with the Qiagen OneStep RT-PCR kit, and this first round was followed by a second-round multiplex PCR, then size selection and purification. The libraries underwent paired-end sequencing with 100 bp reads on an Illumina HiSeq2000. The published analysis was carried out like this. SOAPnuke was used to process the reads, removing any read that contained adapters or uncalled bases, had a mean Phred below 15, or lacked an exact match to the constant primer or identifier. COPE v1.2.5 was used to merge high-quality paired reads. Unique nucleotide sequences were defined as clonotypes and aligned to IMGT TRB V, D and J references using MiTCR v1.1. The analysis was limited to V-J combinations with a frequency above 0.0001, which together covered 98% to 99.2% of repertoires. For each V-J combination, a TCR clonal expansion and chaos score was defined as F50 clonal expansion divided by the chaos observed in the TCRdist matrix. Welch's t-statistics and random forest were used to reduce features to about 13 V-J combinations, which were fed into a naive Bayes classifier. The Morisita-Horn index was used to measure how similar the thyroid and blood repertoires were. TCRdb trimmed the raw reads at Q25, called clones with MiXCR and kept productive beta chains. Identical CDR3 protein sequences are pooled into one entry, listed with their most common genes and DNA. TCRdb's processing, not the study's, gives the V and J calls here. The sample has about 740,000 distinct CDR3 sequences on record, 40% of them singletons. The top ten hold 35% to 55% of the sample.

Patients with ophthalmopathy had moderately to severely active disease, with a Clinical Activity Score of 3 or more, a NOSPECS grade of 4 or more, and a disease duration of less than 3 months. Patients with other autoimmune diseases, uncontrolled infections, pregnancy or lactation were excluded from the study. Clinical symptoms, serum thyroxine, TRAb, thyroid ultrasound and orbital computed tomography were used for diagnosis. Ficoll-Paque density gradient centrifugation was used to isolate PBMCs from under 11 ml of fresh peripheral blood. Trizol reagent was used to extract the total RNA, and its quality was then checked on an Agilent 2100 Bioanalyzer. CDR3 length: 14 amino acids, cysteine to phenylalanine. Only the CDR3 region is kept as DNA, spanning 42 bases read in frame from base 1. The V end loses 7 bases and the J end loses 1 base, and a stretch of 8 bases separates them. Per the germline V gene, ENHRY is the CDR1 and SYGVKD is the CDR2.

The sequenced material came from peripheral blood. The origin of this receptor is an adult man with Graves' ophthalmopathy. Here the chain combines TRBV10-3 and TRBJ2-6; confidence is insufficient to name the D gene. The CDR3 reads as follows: CAIIAGSGANVLTF. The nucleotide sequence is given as TGTGCCATCATAGCCGGGTCTGGGGCCAACGTCCTGACTTTC.